This TCR beta chain is drawn from a study of early T cells in non-severe SARS-CoV-2 infection. As for the study in general: The sequenced material was bulk RNA from unsorted whole blood, and its chains were unpaired.

The sample holds a few counts of this clonotype. Its antigen is as yet unknown. Study-level findings and limits: CD4 and private specificities were missed by VDJdb matching, which favored anti-spike CD8 responses.

The TCR library protocol was used to attach unique molecular identifiers. These identifiers were attached to individual cDNA molecules. TCRdb called the 5' RACE reads again in MiXCR, with one record for every CDR3 protein. The table has about 64,000 distinct CDR3 sequences, less than 20% seen once. Trimming left V 5 bases short and J 8 bases short, with 15 bases between. The CDR3 extends over 14 amino acids. The V gene's germline CDR1 is SGHVS and CDR2 FNYEAQ. The sequence was collected from an adult who was a healthcare worker with PCR-confirmed SARS-CoV-2 infection or an uninfected control (not recorded which). Sequencing used whole blood, obtained at baseline. The V call is TRBV7-6, the J call TRBJ1-4; D possibly corresponds to TRBD1 (6 bases). The CDR3 spells CASSPGGGREKLFF. The CDR3 bases are TGTGCCAGCAGCCCCGGAGGGGGTAGGGAAAAACTGTTTTTT.